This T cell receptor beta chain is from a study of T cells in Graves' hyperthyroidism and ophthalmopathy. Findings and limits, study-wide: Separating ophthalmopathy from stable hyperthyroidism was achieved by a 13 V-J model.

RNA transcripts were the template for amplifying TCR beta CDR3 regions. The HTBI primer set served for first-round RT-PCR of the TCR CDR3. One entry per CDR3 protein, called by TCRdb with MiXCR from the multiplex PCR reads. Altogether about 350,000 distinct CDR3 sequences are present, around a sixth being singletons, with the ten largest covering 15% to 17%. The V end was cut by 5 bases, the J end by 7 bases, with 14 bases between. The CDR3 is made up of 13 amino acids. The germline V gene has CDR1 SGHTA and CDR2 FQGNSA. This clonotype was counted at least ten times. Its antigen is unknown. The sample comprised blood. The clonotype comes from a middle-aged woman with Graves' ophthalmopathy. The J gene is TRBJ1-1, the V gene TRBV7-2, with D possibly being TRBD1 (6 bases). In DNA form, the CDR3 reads TGTGCCAGCAGCATTACAGGGTCGGGTGAAGCTTTCTTT. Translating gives CASSITGSGEAFF.